This passage covers 9 T cell receptor beta chains from one sample sequenced in a study of CD4 T cells in relation to SARS-CoV-2 and coronaviruses. Data came from immunoSEQ multiplex PCR; TCRdb stores just in-frame clones and leaves some out. The sample consists of approximately 17,000 clones, around 80% of them appearing once. Unexposed donor CD4+ T cells date from about 2011-2018, before the COVID-19 pandemic. Isolation of CD4+ T cells took place after around eleven days in culture. Antigens for these TCRs are unknown. Sequencing input: CD4+ T cells from PBMCs, cultured in vitro. Receptor source: a human donor in good health.

The chain uses TRBV27 and TRBJ2-1; 7 bases line up with TRBD1. The V gene end was trimmed by 3 bases and the J gene end by 0 bases; junction bases not matched to a gene: 5. This CDR3 region has 16 residues. Per germline, CDR1 MNHEY and CDR2 SMNVEV (reference sequence). The chain's CDR3 is CASSLPGQSSYNEQFF. The CDR3 DNA sequence: TGTGCCAGCAGTTTGCCGGGACAGAGCTCCTACAATGAGCAGTTCTTC.

This sequence joins TRBV29-1 and TRBJ2-7; unclear D gene. Germline assignment: CDR1 SQVTM and CDR2 ANQGSEA. Trimming removed 6 bases at V and 0 bases at J, with 9 bases between. The CDR3 extends over 12 amino acids. The CDR3 sequence is CSVMSSSYEQYF. The DNA for the CDR3 is TGCAGCGTCATGTCTAGCTCCTACGAGCAGTACTTC.

The rearrangement links TRBV6-2 or TRBV6-3 to TRBJ2-7; TRBD1 agrees at 8 bases. Germline CDR1 and CDR2: MNHEY and SVGEGT. The CDR3 is 17 residues long. Unmatched junction bases numbered 17, after V lost 5 bases and J lost 5 bases. The CDR3 is CASSDEVGQGRMHEQYF. CDR3 nucleotide sequence: TGTGCCAGCAGTGACGAGGTAGGACAGGGTCGAATGCACGAGCAGTACTTC.

This clone showed up just a few times. The rearrangement links TRBV10-3 to TRBJ2-2; no firm D call. CDR3 length equals 14 residues. V lost 4 bases and J lost 0, with 6 bases in between. Germline V gene lookup returns CDR1 ENHRY and CDR2 SYGVKD. This chain's CDR3 is CAISAVTNTGELFF. CDR3 nucleotides: TGTGCCATCAGTGCGGTCACGAACACCGGGGAGCTGTTTTTT.

This clone was observed a few times. The V and J genes are TRBV2 and TRBJ1-2; D is unclear. V was cut by 1 base and J by 1 base, with 10 bases left in between. The CDR3 runs 15 residues. Per the germline V gene, CDR1 is SNHLY and CDR2 is FYNNEI. The CDR3 DNA is TGTGCCAGCAGTGAAGGCTTCTGGGGTAACTATGGCTACACCTTC. As protein: CASSEGFWGNYGYTF.

This chain links TRBV18 with TRBJ2-7; D possibly matches TRBD1 or TRBD2 (7 bases each). V shed 0 bases and J shed 6 bases, with 15 bases lying between them. The germline CDR1 and CDR2 sequences are KGHSH and LQKENI. This CDR3 contains 15 residues. The CDR3 nucleotides are TGTGCCAGCTCACCACCGGGAGGGACAGTAGGCGAGCAGTACTTC. This encodes CASSPPGGTVGEQYF.

The chain recombines TRBV11-3 with TRBJ2-7, with 8 bases identical to TRBD1. The ends lost 1 base at V and 2 bases at J; junction bases unmatched: 7. The CDR3 is 16 amino acids. Germline CDR1 is SGHNT and CDR2 is YENEEA. The CDR3 sequence is CASSLATGGTTYEQYF. As DNA, the CDR3 is TGTGCCAGCAGCTTAGCCACAGGGGGGACGACCTACGAGCAGTACTTC.

The rearrangement joins TRBV2 to TRBJ1-5; 7 positions agree with TRBD1. V lost 4 bases to trimming and J lost 7 bases; unmatched junction nucleotides: 7. Germline-derived CDR1 and CDR2 are SNHLY and FYNNEI. This CDR3 is 14 amino acids long. DNA of the CDR3: TGTGCCAGCAGTGGACTGACAGGGACCCAGCCCCAGCATTTT. Amino acids: CASSGLTGTQPQHF.

V is TRBV19 and J is TRBJ1-6; unclear D gene. Trimming removed 3 bases from V and 0 bases from J, with 9 bases in between. Germline assignment: CDR1 LNHDA and CDR2 SQIVND (reference sequence). CDR3 size: 16 residues. The CDR3 is CASSIAGSSYNSPLHF. CDR3 sequence (DNA): TGTGCCAGTAGTATCGCGGGGAGCTCCTATAATTCACCCCTCCACTTT.